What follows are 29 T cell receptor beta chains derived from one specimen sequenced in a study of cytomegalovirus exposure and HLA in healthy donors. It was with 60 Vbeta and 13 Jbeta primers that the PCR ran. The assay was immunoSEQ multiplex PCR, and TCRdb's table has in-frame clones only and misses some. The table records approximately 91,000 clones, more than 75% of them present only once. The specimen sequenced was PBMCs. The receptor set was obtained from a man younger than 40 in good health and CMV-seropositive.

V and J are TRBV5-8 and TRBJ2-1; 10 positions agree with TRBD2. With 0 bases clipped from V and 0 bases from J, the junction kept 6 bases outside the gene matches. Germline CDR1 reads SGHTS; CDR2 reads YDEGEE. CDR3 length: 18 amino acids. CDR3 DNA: TGTGCCAGCAGCTTGGCTAGCGGGAGCGTGAGCTCCTACAATGAGCAGTTCTTC. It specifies CASSLASGSVSSYNEQFF.

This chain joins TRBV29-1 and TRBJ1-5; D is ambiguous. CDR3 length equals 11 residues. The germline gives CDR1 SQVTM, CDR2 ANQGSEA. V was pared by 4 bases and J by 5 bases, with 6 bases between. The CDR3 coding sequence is TGCAGCGTTGGAGCGGATCAGCCCCAGCATTTT. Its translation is CSVGADQPQHF.

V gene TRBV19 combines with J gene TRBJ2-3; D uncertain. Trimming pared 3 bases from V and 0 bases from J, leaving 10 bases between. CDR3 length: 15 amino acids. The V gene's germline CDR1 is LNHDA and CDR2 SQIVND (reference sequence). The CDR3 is CASSIRASSTDTQYF. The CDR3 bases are TGTGCCAGTAGTATCCGAGCCTCTAGCACAGATACGCAGTATTTT.

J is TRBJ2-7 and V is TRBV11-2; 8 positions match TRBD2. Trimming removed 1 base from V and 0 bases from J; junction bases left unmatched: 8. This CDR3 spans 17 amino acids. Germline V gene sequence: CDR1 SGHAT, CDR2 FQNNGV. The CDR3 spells CASSLGLLADLSYEQYF. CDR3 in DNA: TGTGCCAGCAGCTTAGGTTTACTAGCGGACCTCTCCTACGAGCAGTACTTC.

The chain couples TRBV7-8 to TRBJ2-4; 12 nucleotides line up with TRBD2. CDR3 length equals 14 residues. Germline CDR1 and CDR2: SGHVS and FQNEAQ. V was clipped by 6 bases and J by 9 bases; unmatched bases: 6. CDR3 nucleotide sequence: TGTGCCAGCAGACCGACTAGCGGGAGCTCCATTCAGTACTTC. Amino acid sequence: CASRPTSGSSIQYF.

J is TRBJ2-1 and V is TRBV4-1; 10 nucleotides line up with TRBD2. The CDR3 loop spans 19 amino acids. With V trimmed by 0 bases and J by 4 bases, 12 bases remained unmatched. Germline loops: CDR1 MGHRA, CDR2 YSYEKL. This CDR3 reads CASSQDPSGSVLLYNEQFF. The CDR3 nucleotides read TGCGCCAGCAGCCAAGACCCTAGCGGGAGCGTCCTCCTATACAATGAGCAGTTCTTC.

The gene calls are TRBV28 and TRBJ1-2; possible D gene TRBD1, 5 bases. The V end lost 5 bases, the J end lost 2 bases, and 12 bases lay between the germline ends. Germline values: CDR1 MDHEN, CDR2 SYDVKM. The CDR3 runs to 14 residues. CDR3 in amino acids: CASSPQTVNYGYTF. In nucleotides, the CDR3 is TGTGCCAGCAGTCCCCAGACAGTGAACTATGGCTACACCTTC.

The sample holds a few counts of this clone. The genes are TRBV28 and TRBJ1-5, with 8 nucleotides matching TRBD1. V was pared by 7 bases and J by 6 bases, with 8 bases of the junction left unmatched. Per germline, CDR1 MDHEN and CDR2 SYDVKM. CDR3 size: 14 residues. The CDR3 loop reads CASIHQQGGQPQHF. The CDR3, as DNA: TGTGCCAGCATTCATCAACAGGGGGGTCAGCCCCAGCATTTT.

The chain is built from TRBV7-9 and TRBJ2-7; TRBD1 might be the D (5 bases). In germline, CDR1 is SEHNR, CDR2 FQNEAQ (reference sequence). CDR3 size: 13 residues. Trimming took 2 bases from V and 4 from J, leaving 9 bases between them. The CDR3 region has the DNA TGTGCCAGCAGCTTACCGCAGGGATACGAGCAGTACTTC. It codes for CASSLPQGYEQYF.

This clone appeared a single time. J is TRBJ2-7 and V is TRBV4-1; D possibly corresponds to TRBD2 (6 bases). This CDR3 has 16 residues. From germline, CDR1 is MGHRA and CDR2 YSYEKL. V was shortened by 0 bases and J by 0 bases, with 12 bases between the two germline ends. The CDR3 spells CASSQDLGGTSYEQYF. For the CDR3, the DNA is TGCGCCAGCAGCCAAGATCTGGGCGGGACCTCCTACGAGCAGTACTTC.

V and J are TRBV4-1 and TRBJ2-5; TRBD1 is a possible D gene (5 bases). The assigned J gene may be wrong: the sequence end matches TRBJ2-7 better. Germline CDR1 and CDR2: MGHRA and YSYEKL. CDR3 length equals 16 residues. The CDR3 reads CASSQPGSTGSYEQYF. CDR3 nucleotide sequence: TGCGCCAGCAGCCAGCCAGGGTCTACGGGCTCCTACGAGCAGTACTTC.

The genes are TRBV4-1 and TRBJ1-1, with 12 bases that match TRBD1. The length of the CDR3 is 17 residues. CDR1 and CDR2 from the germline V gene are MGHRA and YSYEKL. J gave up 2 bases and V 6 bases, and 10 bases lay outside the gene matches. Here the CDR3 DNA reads TGCGCCAGCAGACACTTCCCGGGACAGGGGGCCAACACTGAAGCTTTCTTT. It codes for CASRHFPGQGANTEAFF.

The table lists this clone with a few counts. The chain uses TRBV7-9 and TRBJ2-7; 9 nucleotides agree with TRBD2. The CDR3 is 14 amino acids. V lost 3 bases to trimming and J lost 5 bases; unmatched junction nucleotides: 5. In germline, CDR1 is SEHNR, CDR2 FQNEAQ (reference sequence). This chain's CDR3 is CASSLPSGKNEQYF. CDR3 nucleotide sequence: TGTGCCAGCAGCTTGCCTAGCGGGAAAAACGAGCAGTACTTC.

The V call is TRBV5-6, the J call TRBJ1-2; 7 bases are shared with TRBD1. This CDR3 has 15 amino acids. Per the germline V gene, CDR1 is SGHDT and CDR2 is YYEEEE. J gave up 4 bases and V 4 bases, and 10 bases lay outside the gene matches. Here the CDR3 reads CASSPEGGPLYGYTF. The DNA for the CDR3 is TGTGCCAGCAGCCCGGAAGGGGGCCCACTCTATGGCTACACCTTC.

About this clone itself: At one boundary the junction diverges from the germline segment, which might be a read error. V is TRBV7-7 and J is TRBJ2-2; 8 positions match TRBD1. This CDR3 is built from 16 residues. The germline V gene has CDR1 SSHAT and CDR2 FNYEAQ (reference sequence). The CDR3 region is CASSTIRGRSTGELFF. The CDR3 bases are TGTGCTAGCAGCACCATCAGGGGGCGGAGCACCGGGGAGCTGTTTTTT.

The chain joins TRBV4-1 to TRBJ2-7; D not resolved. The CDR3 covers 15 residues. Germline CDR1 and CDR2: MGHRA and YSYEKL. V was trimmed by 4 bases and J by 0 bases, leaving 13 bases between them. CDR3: CASSPALIVSYEQYF. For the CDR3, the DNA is TGCGCCAGCAGCCCCGCCCTTATAGTCTCCTACGAGCAGTACTTC.

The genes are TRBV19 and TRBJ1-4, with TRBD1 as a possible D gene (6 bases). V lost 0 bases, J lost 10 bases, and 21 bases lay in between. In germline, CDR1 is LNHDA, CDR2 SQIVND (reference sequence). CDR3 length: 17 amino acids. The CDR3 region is CASSIDPPTGTDGKLFF. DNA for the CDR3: TGTGCCAGTAGTATAGATCCCCCAACAGGGACGGATGGAAAACTGTTTTTT.

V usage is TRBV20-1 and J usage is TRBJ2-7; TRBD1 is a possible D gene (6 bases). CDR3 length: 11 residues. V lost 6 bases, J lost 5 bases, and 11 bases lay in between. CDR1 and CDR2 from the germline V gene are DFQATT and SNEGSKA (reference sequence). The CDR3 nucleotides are TGCAGTGCATACAGGGCCCACGAGCAGTACTTC. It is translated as CSAYRAHEQYF.

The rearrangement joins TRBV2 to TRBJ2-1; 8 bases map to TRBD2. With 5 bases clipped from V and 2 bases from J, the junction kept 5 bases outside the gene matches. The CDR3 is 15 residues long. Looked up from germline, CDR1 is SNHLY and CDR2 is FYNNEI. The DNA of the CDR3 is TGTGCCAGCAGTTCTGACGGGAGGGCCTACAATGAGCAGTTCTTC. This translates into CASSSDGRAYNEQFF.

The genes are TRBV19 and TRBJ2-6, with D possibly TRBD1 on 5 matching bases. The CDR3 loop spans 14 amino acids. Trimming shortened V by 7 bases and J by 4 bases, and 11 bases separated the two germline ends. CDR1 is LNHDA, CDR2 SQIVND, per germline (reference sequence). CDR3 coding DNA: TGTGCCAGTAACCGACAGTCCGGGGCCAACGTCCTGACTTTC. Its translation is CASNRQSGANVLTF. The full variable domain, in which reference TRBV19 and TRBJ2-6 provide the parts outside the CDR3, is DGGITQSPKYLFRKEGQNVTLSCEQNLNHDAMYWYRQDPGQGLRLIYYSQIVNDFQKGDIAEGYSVSREKKESFPLTVTSAQKNPTAFYLCASNRQSGANVLTFGAGSRLTVL.

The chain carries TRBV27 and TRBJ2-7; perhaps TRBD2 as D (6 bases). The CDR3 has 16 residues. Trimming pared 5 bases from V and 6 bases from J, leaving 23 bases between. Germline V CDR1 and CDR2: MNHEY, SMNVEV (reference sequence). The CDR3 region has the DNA TGTGCCAGCAGTCCGCCTCGGGGGTTCCTGGGGTCCGAGCAGTACTTC. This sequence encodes CASSPPRGFLGSEQYF.

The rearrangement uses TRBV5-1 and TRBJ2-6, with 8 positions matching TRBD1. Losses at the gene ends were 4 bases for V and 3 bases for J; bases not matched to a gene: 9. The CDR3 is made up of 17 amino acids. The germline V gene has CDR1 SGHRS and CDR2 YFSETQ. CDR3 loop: CASSPLTGASGANVLTF. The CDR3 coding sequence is TGCGCCAGCAGCCCGCTGACAGGGGCAAGTGGGGCCAACGTCCTGACTTTC.

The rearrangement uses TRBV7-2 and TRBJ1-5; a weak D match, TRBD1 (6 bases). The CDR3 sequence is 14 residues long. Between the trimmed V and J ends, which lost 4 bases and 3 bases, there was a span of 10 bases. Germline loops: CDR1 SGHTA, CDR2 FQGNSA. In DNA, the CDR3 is TGTGCCAGCAGCTCCCGGGGACACAATCAGCCCCAGCATTTT. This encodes CASSSRGHNQPQHF.

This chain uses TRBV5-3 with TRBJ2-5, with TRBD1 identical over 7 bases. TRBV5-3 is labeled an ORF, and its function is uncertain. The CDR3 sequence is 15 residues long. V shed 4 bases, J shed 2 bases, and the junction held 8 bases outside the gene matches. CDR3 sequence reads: CARSPPGQPQETQYF. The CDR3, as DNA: TGTGCCAGAAGCCCGCCGGGACAGCCGCAAGAGACCCAGTACTTC.

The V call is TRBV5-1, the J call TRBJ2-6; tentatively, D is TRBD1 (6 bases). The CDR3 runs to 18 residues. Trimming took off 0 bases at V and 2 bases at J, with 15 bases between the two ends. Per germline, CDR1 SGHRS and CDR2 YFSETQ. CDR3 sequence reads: CASSLVGQNPPGANVLTF. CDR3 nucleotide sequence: TGCGCCAGCAGCTTGGTAGGACAGAACCCTCCTGGGGCCAACGTCCTGACTTTC.

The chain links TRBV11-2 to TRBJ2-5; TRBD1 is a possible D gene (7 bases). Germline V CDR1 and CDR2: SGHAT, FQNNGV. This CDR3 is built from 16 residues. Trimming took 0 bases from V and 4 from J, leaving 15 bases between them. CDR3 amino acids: CASSLDRGGGAETQYF. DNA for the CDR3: TGTGCCAGCAGCTTAGATCGCGGAGGGGGCGCAGAGACCCAGTACTTC.

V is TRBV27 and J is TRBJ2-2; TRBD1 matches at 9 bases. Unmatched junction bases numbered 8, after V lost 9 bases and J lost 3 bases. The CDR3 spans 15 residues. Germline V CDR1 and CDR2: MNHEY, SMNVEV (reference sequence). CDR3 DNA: TGTGCCAGTCGTAGTACAGGGGGCTACACCGGGGAGCTGTTTTTT. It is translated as CASRSTGGYTGELFF.

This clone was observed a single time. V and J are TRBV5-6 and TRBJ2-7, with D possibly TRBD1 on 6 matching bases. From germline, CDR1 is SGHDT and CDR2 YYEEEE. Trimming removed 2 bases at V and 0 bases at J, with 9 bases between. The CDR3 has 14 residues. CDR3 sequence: CASSFRGSSYEQYF. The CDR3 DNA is TGTGCCAGCAGCTTTAGGGGGTCCTCCTACGAGCAGTACTTC. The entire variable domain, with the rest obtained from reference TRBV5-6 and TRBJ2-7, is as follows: DAGVTQSPTHLIKTRGQQVTLRCSPKSGHDTVSWYQQALGQGPQFIFQYYEEEERQRGNFPDRFSGHQFPNYSSELNVNALLLGDSALYLCASSFRGSSYEQYFGPGTRLTVT.

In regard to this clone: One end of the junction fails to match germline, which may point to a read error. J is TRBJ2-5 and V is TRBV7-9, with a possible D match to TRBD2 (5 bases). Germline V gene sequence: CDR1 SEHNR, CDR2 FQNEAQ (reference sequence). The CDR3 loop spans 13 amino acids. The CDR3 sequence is CTSSSGGKREQYF. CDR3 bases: TGTACCAGCAGCTCCGGTGGGAAAAGGGAGCAGTACTTC.